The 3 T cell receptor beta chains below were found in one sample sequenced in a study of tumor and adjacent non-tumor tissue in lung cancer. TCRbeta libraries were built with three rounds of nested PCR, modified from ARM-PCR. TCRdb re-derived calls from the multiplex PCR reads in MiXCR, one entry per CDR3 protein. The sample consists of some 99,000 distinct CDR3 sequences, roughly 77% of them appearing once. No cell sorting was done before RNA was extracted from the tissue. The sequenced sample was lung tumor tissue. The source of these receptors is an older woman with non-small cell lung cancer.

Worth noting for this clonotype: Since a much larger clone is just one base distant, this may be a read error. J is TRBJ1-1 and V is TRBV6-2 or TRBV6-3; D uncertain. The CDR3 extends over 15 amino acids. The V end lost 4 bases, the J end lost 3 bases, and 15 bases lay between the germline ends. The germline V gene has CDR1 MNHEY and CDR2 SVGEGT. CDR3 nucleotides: TGTGCCAGCAGTTTATCGGGCGGTCGCTACACTGAAGCTTTCTTT. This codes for CASSLSGGRYTEAFF.

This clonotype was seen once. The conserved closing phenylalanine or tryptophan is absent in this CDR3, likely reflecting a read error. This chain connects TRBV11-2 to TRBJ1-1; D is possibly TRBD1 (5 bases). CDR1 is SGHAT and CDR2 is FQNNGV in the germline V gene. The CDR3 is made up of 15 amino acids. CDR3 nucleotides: TGTGACAGCAGCCCCCGGGGGGTTGGTGACACTGAAGCTTTCATT. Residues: CDSSPRGVGDTEAFI.

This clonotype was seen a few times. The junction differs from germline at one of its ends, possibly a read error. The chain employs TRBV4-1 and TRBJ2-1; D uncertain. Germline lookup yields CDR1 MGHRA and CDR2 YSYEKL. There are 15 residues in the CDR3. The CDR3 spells CASCQASVAYNEQFF. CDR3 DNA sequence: TGCGCCAGCTGCCAAGCGAGCGTCGCCTACAATGAGCAGTTCTTC.